Each of the 4 T cell receptor beta chains below was sequenced from the same sample in a study of cytomegalovirus exposure and HLA in healthy donors. A multiplex PCR was run with 60 Vbeta primers and 13 Jbeta primers. Using immunoSEQ multiplex PCR, the repertoire was profiled, and TCRdb retains in-frame clones only, with some absent. The sample has 60,000 to 70,000 clones, around four fifths seen once. Specimen: PBMCs. These receptors were taken from a woman in her 30s in good health and CMV-seronegative.

The chain recombines TRBV7-2 with TRBJ1-2; D remains unclear. Germline CDR1 reads SGHTA; CDR2 reads FQGNSA. CDR3 size: 15 residues. V was cut by 1 base and J by 6 bases, with 15 bases left in between. Here the CDR3 DNA reads TGTGCCAGCAGCTTAGGGCCAATCCAACGGGATGGCTACACCTTC. Its translation is CASSLGPIQRDGYTF. Complete variable domain (other parts from reference TRBV7-2 and TRBJ1-2): GAGVSQSPSNKVTEKGKDVELRCDPISGHTALYWYRQSLGQGLEFLIYFQGNSAPDKSGLPSDRFSAERTGGSVSTLTIQRTQQEDSAVYLCASSLGPIQRDGYTFGSGTRLTVV.

The CDR3 protein is CASSTPGTGTAYNEQFF. DNA for the CDR3: TGTGCCAGCAGCACACCCGGGACAGGAACAGCCTACAATGAGCAGTTCTTC. The chain carries TRBV9 and TRBJ2-1; 8 positions agree with TRBD1. V shed 4 bases and J 2 bases; nucleotides not matched to a gene: 11. This CDR3 has 17 amino acids. Germline CDR1 is SGDLS and CDR2 is YYNGEE.

The chain recombines TRBV19 with TRBJ1-4; 8 nucleotides line up with TRBD1. The CDR3 consists of 14 residues. The germline gives CDR1 LNHDA, CDR2 SQIVND (reference sequence). The J segment lost 7 bases and the V segment lost 5 bases, leaving 6 bases of the junction unmatched. The CDR3 DNA follows: TGTGCCAGTAGTGCATCCGGGACAGGTGAAAAACTGTTTTTT. Its translation: CASSASGTGEKLFF. Full variable domain (remainder filled in from reference TRBV19 and TRBJ1-4): DGGITQSPKYLFRKEGQNVTLSCEQNLNHDAMYWYRQDPGQGLRLIYYSQIVNDFQKGDIAEGYSVSREKKESFPLTVTSAQKNPTAFYLCASSASGTGEKLFFGSGTQLSVL.

This rearrangement joins TRBV7-2 to TRBJ2-2; 12 bases map to TRBD2. The V and J ends lost 5 bases and 4 bases, in that order; junction bases with no gene match: 5. Germline CDR1 reads SGHTA; CDR2 reads FQGNSA. CDR3 length equals 16 residues. The CDR3 DNA is TGTGCCAGCAGCCCTGCTAGCGGGAGGGTCACCGGGGAGCTGTTTTTT. The encoded protein is CASSPASGRVTGELFF.